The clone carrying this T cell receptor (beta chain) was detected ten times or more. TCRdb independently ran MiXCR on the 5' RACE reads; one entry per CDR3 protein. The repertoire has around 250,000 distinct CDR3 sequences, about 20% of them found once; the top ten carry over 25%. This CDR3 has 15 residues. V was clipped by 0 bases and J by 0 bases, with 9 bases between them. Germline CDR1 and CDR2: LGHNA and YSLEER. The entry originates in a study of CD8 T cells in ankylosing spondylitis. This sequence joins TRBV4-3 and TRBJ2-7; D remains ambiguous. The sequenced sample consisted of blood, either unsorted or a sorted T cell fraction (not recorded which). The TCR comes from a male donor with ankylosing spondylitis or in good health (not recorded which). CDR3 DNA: TGCGCCAGCAGCCAAGATTCGAGGAGCTCCTACGAGCAGTACTTC. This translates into CASSQDSRSSYEQYF.